These 17 T cell receptor beta chains share one sample of origin, sequenced in a study of T cells expressing NK-cell markers. TCRdb re-called the 5' RACE reads and shows each CDR3 protein once, DNA omitted. The listing records approximately 3,000 distinct CDR3 sequences. The sequencing sample was made of blood T cells: a sorted CD56 or NKG2C T cell subset, CD4+ or CD8+ T cells, or bulk PBMC T cells (not recorded which). The receptors stem from a man aged 18 to 69 in good health.

The rearrangement joins TRBV5-5 to TRBJ1-2; TCRdb designates TRBD1, a call that cannot be tested without DNA. CDR1 and CDR2 (germline): SGHKS, YYEKEE (reference sequence). This CDR3 has 17 residues. The CDR3 protein is CASSLEGAGAFNYGYTF.

The J gene is TRBJ2-3, the V gene TRBV2; lacking DNA, the TRBD1 call made by TCRdb goes unchecked. The CDR3 has 14 amino acids. Germline V gene lookup returns CDR1 SNHLY and CDR2 FYNNEI. CDR3 residues: CASSPGTGSDTQYF.

The chain recombines TRBV20-1 with TRBJ2-6; checking the TCRdb D call of TRBD2 is not possible without DNA. Germline V gives CDR1 DFQATT, CDR2 SNEGSKA (reference sequence). CDR3 length equals 14 residues. The CDR3 sequence is CSAAVGSGANVLTF.

The J gene is TRBJ1-1, the V gene TRBV6-2 or TRBV6-3. The CDR3 is 15 residues long. Germline V CDR1 and CDR2: MNHEY, SVGEGT. The CDR3 protein is CASRRTGTSRSEAFF.

The rearrangement uses TRBV28 and TRBJ2-1; absent DNA, TCRdb's TRBD2 call cannot be checked. Germline CDR1 is MDHEN and CDR2 is SYDVKM. The CDR3 contains 13 residues. This CDR3 is CASSLIGGIERFF.

This chain links TRBV12-3 or TRBV12-4 with TRBJ2-2; TCRdb selects TRBD2, and the lack of DNA leaves this call unchecked. CDR3 length: 13 residues. The CDR3 is CASSPRRTGELFF.

V and J are TRBV6-2 or TRBV6-3 and TRBJ2-1; TCRdb's assignment of TRBD2 cannot be checked, as there is no DNA. The CDR3 totals 15 residues. Per the germline V gene, CDR1 is MNHEY and CDR2 is SVGEGT. The CDR3 loop is CASGTSGSSYNEQFF.

The rearrangement links TRBV30 to TRBJ2-7; TCRdb designates TRBD1, a call that cannot be tested without DNA. The CDR3 contains 14 residues. Per germline, CDR1 GTSNPN and CDR2 SVGIG (reference sequence). CDR3 loop: CAWSVFGTGDEQYF.

The chain employs TRBV12-3 or TRBV12-4 and TRBJ2-3; the TCRdb call, TRBD1, lacks DNA for checking. The CDR3 sequence is 13 residues long. The CDR3 here is CASSIYPGDTQYF.

J is TRBJ1-1 and V is TRBV4-2; no DNA is available, so the TRBD1 call from TCRdb remains unchecked. Germline loops: CDR1 LGHNA, CDR2 YNFKEQ. The CDR3 spans 14 residues. CDR3 sequence: CASSQPTGDTEAFF.

The chain combines TRBV4-2 with TRBJ1-2. The CDR3 loop spans 16 amino acids. CDR1 and CDR2 (germline): LGHNA, YNFKEQ. This chain's CDR3 is CASSQPMGLAFYGYTF.

The V gene is TRBV12-3 or TRBV12-4, the J gene TRBJ2-3. The CDR3 loop spans 14 amino acids. The CDR3 sequence: CASSSGLATDTQYF.

The chain uses TRBV3-1 and TRBJ1-5. Germline-derived CDR1 and CDR2 are LGHDT and YNNKEL (reference sequence). The CDR3 covers 17 residues. CDR3 loop: CASSQDGDARGNQPQHF. Supplemented by reference TRBV3-1 and TRBJ1-5, the full variable domain reads DTAVSQTPKYLVTQMGNDKSIKCEQNLGHDTMYWYKQDSKKFLKIMFSYNNKELIINETVPNRFSPKSPDKAHLNLHINSLELGDSAVYFCASSQDGDARGNQPQHFGDGTRLSIL.

The chain uses TRBV5-1 and TRBJ2-3; TCRdb's D gene call, TRBD1, goes unchecked for lack of DNA. The CDR3 has 15 amino acids. Germline values: CDR1 SGHRS, CDR2 YFSETQ. The CDR3 is CASSTTGTGPDTQYF.

J is TRBJ2-1 and V is TRBV7-3; without DNA, the TCRdb call of TRBD2 cannot be checked. Germline V gene lookup returns CDR1 SGHTA and CDR2 FQGTGA. The CDR3 extends over 15 amino acids. CDR3 in amino acids: CASSPKAGVGNEQFF.

This chain uses TRBV7-2 with TRBJ2-2. This CDR3 spans 12 amino acids. Germline CDR1 reads SGHTA; CDR2 reads FQGNSA. Here the CDR3 reads CASSLVSGELFF.

J is TRBJ1-1 and V is TRBV11-2. The CDR3 is made up of 14 amino acids. The germline gives CDR1 SGHAT, CDR2 FQNNGV. CDR3 region: CASSFLTANTEAFF.